Presented here are 2 T cell receptor beta chains from one specimen sequenced in a study of T cell responses to AZD1222 COVID-19 vaccine. The assay was immunoSEQ multiplex PCR, and TCRdb's table has in-frame clones only and misses some. The sample holds over 150,000 clones, 87% seen once. Sequencing used peripheral blood, obtained on day 0 of AZD1222 vaccination. The receptor source for this set is an adult in good health.

V usage is TRBV6-1 and J usage is TRBJ2-3; 8 positions match TRBD2. This CDR3 comprises 15 residues. J lost 5 bases, V lost 2 bases, and 6 bases had no gene match. Germline assignment: CDR1 MNHNS and CDR2 SASEGT. As DNA, the CDR3 is TGTGCCAGCAGTGAAACTAGCGGACGGGGAGATACGCAGTATTTT. Translating it yields CASSETSGRGDTQYF.

CDR3: CASSQDPETQYF. Written as DNA, the CDR3 is TGTGCCAGCAGCCAAGATCCAGAGACCCAGTACTTC. This rearrangement joins TRBV3-1 (or the pseudogene TRBV3-2) to TRBJ2-5; no clear D gene. CDR1 is LGHDT and CDR2 is YNNKEL in the germline V gene (reference sequence). V lost 0 bases, J lost 4 bases, and 3 bases lay in between. This CDR3 has 12 amino acids.